This is a list of T cell receptor beta chains from one sample in a study of PD-1 blockade in classical Hodgkin lymphoma. Data came from immunoSEQ multiplex PCR; TCRdb stores just in-frame clones and leaves some out. Of 55,000 to 80,000 clones listed, 85% to 95% were seen once; the top ten hold 6.5% to 8%. The starting material was peripheral blood mononuclear cells (PBMCs), obtained at baseline. All receptors derive from a human donor with classical Hodgkin lymphoma. Both conserved end residues are part of each CDR3. D genes are given only for firm matches. Part of the rows lack a size; the others show once, few, many or a class for expanded clones.

CDR3 protein,CDR3 DNA,clone size,V gene,D gene,J gene
CASSEARRVQNTEAFF,TGTGCCAGCAGTGAAGCCCGGCGAGTACAGAACACTGAAGCTTTCTTT,-,TRBV6-1,-,TRBJ1-1
CASSFLRTDTQYF,TGTGCCAGCAGCTTTCTTCGCACAGATACGCAGTATTTT,-,TRBV11-3,-,TRBJ2-3
CASSQSGTGEPLGSYNSPLHF,TGCGCCAGCAGTCAATCCGGGACAGGAGAACCCCTCGGCTCCTATAATTCACCCCTCCACTTT,-,TRBV23-1,TRBD1,TRBJ1-6
CASSLGQGAFGANVLTF,TGTGCCAGCAGCTTGGGACAGGGGGCGTTTGGGGCCAACGTCCTGACTTTC,once,TRBV5-4,TRBD1,TRBJ2-6
CASTQTSTNTDTQYF,TGTGCCAGTACCCAAACCTCCACCAACACAGATACGCAGTATTTT,-,TRBV19,-,TRBJ2-3
CAWSEGLAGDQETQYF,TGTGCCTGGAGCGAGGGACTAGCGGGGGACCAAGAGACCCAGTACTTC,-,TRBV30,TRBD2,TRBJ2-5
CASSGGPQETQYF,TGTGCGAGCTCTGGAGGCCCCCAAGAGACCCAGTACTTC,-,TRBV6-1,-,TRBJ2-5
CASSFETGGRGYGYTF,TGTGCCAGCAGCTTCGAGACAGGGGGCAGGGGCTATGGCTACACCTTC,-,TRBV5-6,TRBD1,TRBJ1-2
CAISEPTGKNSPLHF,TGTGCCATCAGTGAGCCGACAGGAAAGAATTCACCCCTCCACTTT,-,TRBV10-3,-,TRBJ1-6
CASSSSYNSPLHF,TGTGCCAGCAGTTCTTCCTATAATTCACCCCTCCACTTT,few,TRBV27,-,TRBJ1-6
CASSLPSRNEQFF,TGTGCCAGCAGCCTCCCTTCTAGAAATGAGCAGTTCTTC,-,TRBV7-3,-,TRBJ2-1
CANDGPSISGNTIYF,TGTGCCAACGACGGGCCCTCAATCTCTGGAAACACCATATATTTT,once,TRBV2,-,TRBJ1-3
CASSYRGNVVTEAFF,TGTGCCAGCAGCTATCGCGGGAACGTGGTCACTGAAGCTTTCTTT,-,TRBV5-6,-,TRBJ1-1
CAIRGTGSSYNEQFF,TGTGCCATCAGGGGGACAGGCAGCTCCTACAATGAGCAGTTCTTC,few,TRBV10-3,TRBD1,TRBJ2-1
CASSLSPGTSGGSSYNEQFF,TGTGCCAGCTCGCTGAGCCCAGGGACTAGCGGGGGGTCCTCCTACAATGAGCAGTTCTTC,-,TRBV18,TRBD2,TRBJ2-1
CASSWGPTYEQYF,TGCGCCAGCAGCTGGGGCCCCACCTACGAGCAGTACTTC,-,TRBV5-1,-,TRBJ2-7
CSVEEYNEQFF,TGCAGCGTTGAAGAGTACAATGAGCAGTTCTTC,-,TRBV29-1,-,TRBJ2-1
CASSLQGRNTGELFF,TGTGCCAGCAGTTTGCAGGGGAGAAACACCGGGGAGCTGTTTTTT,-,TRBV27,-,TRBJ2-2
CASSDGVGLSTDTQYF,TGTGCCAGCAGTGACGGTGTAGGCCTAAGCACAGATACGCAGTATTTT,-,TRBV2,-,TRBJ2-3
CASSFLYRGDMNTEAFF,TGTGCCAGCAGTTTCCTCTACAGGGGCGATATGAACACTGAAGCTTTCTTT,-,TRBV27,TRBD1,TRBJ1-1
CASSAGTGNTGELFF,TGCGCCAGCAGCGCCGGGACAGGAAACACCGGGGAGCTGTTTTTT,-,TRBV5-1,TRBD1,TRBJ2-2
CASTLREEVEQYF,TGTGCCAGCACCCTCCGCGAGGAGGTGGAGCAGTACTTC,few,TRBV6-1,-,TRBJ2-7
CARSFMVEGEDEQYF,TGTGCCAGAAGCTTCATGGTAGAGGGGGAGGACGAGCAGTACTTC,-,TRBV5-3,-,TRBJ2-7
CASSGPQRETFGYTF,TGTGCCAGCAGTGGGCCTCAGCGAGAGACGTTTGGCTACACCTTC,-,TRBV2,-,TRBJ1-2
CASSVGMGEAFF,TGTGCCAGCAGCGTTGGGATGGGTGAAGCTTTCTTT,-,TRBV9,-,TRBJ1-1
CASSAFDSYNEQFF,TGTGCCAGCAGTGCCTTTGATTCCTACAATGAGCAGTTCTTC,-,TRBV6-5,-,TRBJ2-1
CASSLTQGAHEKLFF,TGTGCCAGCAGCTTGACGCAGGGGGCCCACGAAAAACTGTTTTTT,-,TRBV13,TRBD1,TRBJ1-4
CASSFFPNTGELFF,TGTGCCAGCAGTTTTTTCCCGAACACCGGGGAGCTGTTTTTT,-,TRBV6-5,-,TRBJ2-2
CAWSVRGGADTQYF,TGTGCCTGGAGTGTACGCGGGGGGGCGGATACGCAGTATTTT,-,TRBV30,TRBD2,TRBJ2-3
CASSFEVTEPPDTQYF,TGCGCCAGCAGCTTCGAAGTTACTGAGCCCCCAGATACGCAGTATTTT,once,TRBV5-1,-,TRBJ2-3
CASSVGSGGGELFF,TGTGCCAGCAGCGTAGGATCAGGGGGCGGGGAGCTGTTTTTT,once,TRBV9,TRBD1,TRBJ2-2
CASSPLRDRVNEQFF,TGTGCCAGCAGCCCACTGAGGGACAGGGTCAATGAGCAGTTCTTC,-,TRBV9,TRBD1,TRBJ2-1